This passage covers 31 T cell receptor beta chains from one sample sequenced in a study of T cell changes during pregnancy in multiple sclerosis. Clones were sequenced by immunoSEQ multiplex PCR, and TCRdb holds only the in-frame ones, with some missing. The sample yields around 50,000 clones, roughly 93% seen once. Specimen: CD8+ T cells from peripheral blood mononuclear cells, collected in the second trimester of pregnancy. The receptors here all came from a female donor with multiple sclerosis, enrolled in a pregnancy study.

This sequence joins TRBV5-8 and TRBJ2-5, with 8 bases lining up with TRBD2. There are 16 residues in the CDR3. CDR1 is SGHTS and CDR2 is YDEGEE in the germline V gene. V was pared by 6 bases and J by 5 bases, with 15 bases of the junction left unmatched. CDR3 sequence: CASIWDGRALGETQYF. The CDR3 DNA reads TGTGCCAGCATCTGGGACGGGAGGGCCCTCGGGGAGACCCAGTACTTC.

The V gene is TRBV4-2, the J gene TRBJ2-1; 9 bases line up with TRBD2. The ends lost 0 bases at V and 0 bases at J; junction bases unmatched: 3. The CDR3 has 17 amino acids. The germline gives CDR1 LGHNA, CDR2 YNFKEQ. CDR3 amino acids: CASSQDISGSSYNEQFF. DNA for the CDR3: TGTGCCAGCAGCCAAGATATTAGCGGGAGCTCCTACAATGAGCAGTTCTTC.

The chain joins TRBV27 to TRBJ2-2, with D tentatively TRBD1 (5 bases). Trimming pared 10 bases from V and 4 bases from J, leaving 19 bases between. Germline V CDR1 and CDR2: MNHEY, SMNVEV (reference sequence). This CDR3 has 15 amino acids. The CDR3 coding sequence is TGTGCCACCCTCAGCAGGGCCCAGGGCACCGGGGAGCTGTTTTTT. Residues: CATLSRAQGTGELFF.

The rearrangement links TRBV19 to TRBJ2-5; 7 nucleotides align to TRBD2. Germline V gene data show CDR1 as LNHDA and CDR2 as SQIVND (reference sequence). The V segment lost 3 bases and the J segment 5 bases; nucleotides outside the gene matches: 3. The CDR3 sequence is 13 residues long. The DNA of the CDR3 is TGTGCCAGTAGTATCGCCGGGAGGGAGACCCAGTACTTC. It encodes CASSIAGRETQYF.

This clone was detected once. The rearrangement joins TRBV5-4 to TRBJ2-1; TRBD1 matches 7 bases. Germline V gives CDR1 SGHNT, CDR2 YYREEE (reference sequence). After removal of 2 bases from V and 2 bases from J, the junction contained 4 bases not matched to a gene. The CDR3 is 15 amino acids. The CDR3 DNA reads TGTGCCAGCAGCTTCGACAGGGTTCCCTACAATGAGCAGTTCTTC. It encodes CASSFDRVPYNEQFF.

This sequence joins TRBV14 and TRBJ2-1; TRBD1 aligns across 9 bases. The CDR3 is 16 amino acids. The V segment lost 4 bases and the J segment 2 bases; nucleotides outside the gene matches: 6. Germline-derived CDR1 and CDR2 are SGHDN and FVKESK. As DNA, the CDR3 is TGTGCCAGCAGCCCCCGGGACAGGGTTCCCTACAATGAGCAGTTCTTC. It codes for CASSPRDRVPYNEQFF.

This clone was seen only a few times. Additional DNA sequences in this sample encode the identical CDR3. V and J are TRBV29-1 and TRBJ1-1; D is uncertain. CDR1 SQVTM and CDR2 ANQGSEA come from the germline V gene. CDR3 length equals 11 residues. Trimming left V 4 bases short and J 0 bases short, with 3 bases between. This CDR3 reads CSVAVNTEAFF. The DNA of the CDR3 is TGCAGCGTTGCCGTGAACACTGAAGCTTTCTTT.

The CDR3 coding sequence is TGCGCCAGCAGTCCGGAGGTTCCCTACAATGAGCAGTTCTTC. Protein: CASSPEVPYNEQFF. The chain couples TRBV23-1 to TRBJ2-1, with a weak D call TRBD2 (5 bases). TRBV23-1 counts as an open reading frame of uncertain function. The CDR3 has 14 residues. Trimming took off 4 bases at V and 2 bases at J, with 9 bases between the two ends.

The chain recombines TRBV19 with TRBJ1-2; 8 bases fit TRBD1. This CDR3 has 14 amino acids. V trimming: 6 bases; J trimming: 8 bases; junction bases outside the gene matches: 11. CDR1 LNHDA and CDR2 SQIVND come from the germline V gene (reference sequence). This CDR3 is CASSLQTGVRGYTF. CDR3 bases: TGTGCCAGTAGCCTACAGACAGGGGTCCGGGGCTACACCTTC.

The gene calls are TRBV19 and TRBJ1-2, with TRBD1 identical over 9 bases. In germline, CDR1 is LNHDA, CDR2 SQIVND (reference sequence). J lost 7 bases, V lost 6 bases, and 12 bases had no gene match. This CDR3 contains 15 residues. The CDR3: CASSPPGQGSVGYTF. CDR3 DNA sequence: TGTGCCAGTAGCCCGCCCGGACAGGGGTCGGTTGGCTACACCTTC.

This chain uses TRBV5-1 with TRBJ2-7, with D tentatively TRBD1 (5 bases). The ends were cut back, 2 bases at V and 6 bases at J, with 9 bases in the middle. This CDR3 has 12 residues. The germline V gene has CDR1 SGHRS and CDR2 YFSETQ. This CDR3 is CASSFRAGEQYF. The CDR3 nucleotides are TGCGCCAGCAGCTTCAGGGCTGGCGAGCAGTACTTC.

The chain employs TRBV4-1 and TRBJ2-2; the D is unclear. The ends were cut back, 0 bases at V and 7 bases at J, with 24 bases in the middle. Germline V CDR1 and CDR2: MGHRA, YSYEKL. The length of the CDR3 is 19 residues. CDR3 coding DNA: TGCGCCAGCAGCCAAGACCCCCCTAACTTAGCAAGCTGGAACGGGGAGCTGTTTTTT. Protein product: CASSQDPPNLASWNGELFF.

This rearrangement joins TRBV5-4 to TRBJ2-7; no clear D gene. Looked up from germline, CDR1 is SGHNT and CDR2 is YYREEE (reference sequence). The germline V and J ends were trimmed by 0 bases and 2 bases, with 6 bases remaining between them. The CDR3 consists of 13 residues. The chain's CDR3 is CASSLGPAYEQYF. Here the CDR3 DNA reads TGTGCCAGCAGCTTGGGTCCGGCCTACGAGCAGTACTTC.

This chain uses TRBV10-3 with TRBJ2-7; 7 bases are a match to TRBD1. Unmatched junction bases numbered 7, after V lost 3 bases and J lost 2 bases. The CDR3 is 15 residues long. Germline V gives CDR1 ENHRY, CDR2 SYGVKD. The CDR3 DNA reads as TGTGCCATCAGTGACCCGACCGGGACAGCCTACGAGCAGTACTTC. As protein: CAISDPTGTAYEQYF.

This rearrangement joins TRBV29-1 to TRBJ1-2; tentative D call: TRBD1 (5 bases). Germline V CDR1 and CDR2: SQVTM, ANQGSEA. The CDR3 totals 13 residues. Trimming left V 6 bases short and J 0 bases short, with 11 bases between. Here the CDR3 DNA reads TGCAGCGTGACGGGGGGGGCTAACTATGGCTACACCTTC. Translated: CSVTGGANYGYTF.

V gene TRBV7-7 combines with J gene TRBJ2-5; the match to TRBD1 covers 7 bases. The germline V gene has CDR1 SSHAT and CDR2 FNYEAQ (reference sequence). Trimming cost V 5 bases and J 9 bases; bases outside gene matches: 12. CDR3 length: 14 amino acids. This CDR3 reads CASSQDRSQGAQYF. The CDR3 DNA follows: TGTGCCAGCAGCCAGGACAGGTCCCAAGGGGCCCAGTACTTC. Full variable domain (rest looked up from reference TRBV7-7 and TRBJ2-5): GAGVSQSPRYKVTKRGQDVTLRCDPISSHATLYWYQQALGQGPEFLTYFNYEAQPDKSGLPSDRFSAERPEGSISTLTIQRTEQRDSAMYRCASSQDRSQGAQYFGPGTRLLVL.

The V call is TRBV18, the J call TRBJ2-7, with a weak D call TRBD1 (6 bases). This CDR3 is 14 amino acids long. V lost 6 bases and J 3 bases, leaving 15 bases between the germline ends. Germline values: CDR1 KGHSH, CDR2 LQKENI. In DNA, the CDR3 is TGTGCCAGCTCCGCGACAGGATCGGTCTACGAGCAGTACTTC. The encoded protein is CASSATGSVYEQYF.

The genes are TRBV13 and TRBJ1-1; D remains unclear. The CDR3 spans 11 residues. The ends were cut back, 1 base at V and 7 bases at J, with 4 bases in the middle. Germline V CDR1 and CDR2: PRHDT, FYEKMQ (reference sequence). CDR3 region: CASSLAGEAFF. The CDR3 DNA is TGTGCCAGCAGCTTAGCCGGTGAAGCTTTCTTT.

CDR3: CAWSVLSGTGGLFF. For the CDR3, the DNA is TGTGCCTGGAGTGTACTGTCTGGGACAGGGGGCCTGTTCTTC. V and J are TRBV30 and TRBJ2-1, with 12 bases that match TRBD1. CDR1 is GTSNPN and CDR2 is SVGIG in the germline V gene (reference sequence). Losses at the gene ends were 0 bases for V and 15 bases for J; bases not matched to a gene: 9. The CDR3 loop spans 14 amino acids. Together with reference TRBV30 and TRBJ2-1, the CDR3 gives the full variable domain: SQTIHQWPATLVQPVGSPLSLECTVEGTSNPNLYWYRQAAGRGLQLLFYSVGIGQISSEVPQNLSASRPQDRQFILSSKKLLLSDSGFYLCAWSVLSGTGGLFFGPGTRLTVL.

This chain joins TRBV19 and TRBJ2-1, with 7 positions matching TRBD1. Germline assignment: CDR1 LNHDA and CDR2 SQIVND (reference sequence). The CDR3 is 16 residues long. The V gene end was trimmed by 7 bases and the J gene end by 0 bases; junction bases not matched to a gene: 9. The CDR3 loop is CASIGDRTHSYNEQFF. For the CDR3, the DNA is TGTGCCAGTATAGGGGACAGAACCCACTCCTACAATGAGCAGTTCTTC.

V gene TRBV29-1 combines with J gene TRBJ2-7; D is possibly TRBD1 (5 bases). This CDR3 contains 13 residues. Germline values: CDR1 SQVTM, CDR2 ANQGSEA. V lost 6 bases and J 3 bases, leaving 15 bases between the germline ends. The chain's CDR3 is CSVARASNYEQYF. The CDR3 DNA follows: TGCAGCGTCGCCAGGGCCTCTAACTACGAGCAGTACTTC.

The chain employs TRBV9 and TRBJ1-2; D is unclear. CDR3 length equals 12 residues. Germline-derived CDR1 and CDR2 are SGDLS and YYNGEE. V lost 3 bases to trimming and J lost 5 bases, with 8 bases between them. CDR3 sequence (DNA): TGTGCCAGCAGCGACAGAGCTTATGGCTACACCTTC. Its protein is CASSDRAYGYTF.

The chain links TRBV5-8 to TRBJ1-4; no firm D call. The CDR3 sequence is 14 residues long. The V and J ends lost 6 bases and 4 bases respectively, with 13 bases between them. Germline V gene lookup returns CDR1 SGHTS and CDR2 YDEGEE. The CDR3 nucleotides read TGTGCCAGCATTTTTTTGCAGTTTAATGAAAAACTGTTTTTT. It translates to CASIFLQFNEKLFF.

The gene calls are TRBV27 and TRBJ1-1, with D unresolved. The V gene lost 0 bases and the J gene lost 0 bases, with 8 bases spanning the gap. This CDR3 has 15 residues. Germline lookup yields CDR1 MNHEY and CDR2 SMNVEV (reference sequence). The CDR3 sequence: CASSLSEGLNTEAFF. In DNA form, the CDR3 reads TGTGCCAGCAGTTTATCTGAGGGATTGAACACTGAAGCTTTCTTT.

The CDR3 DNA reads as TGTGCCAGCAGCCCGGGGACAGGTTCCTGGGATACGCAGTATTTT. It yields the protein CASSPGTGSWDTQYF. The J gene is TRBJ2-3, the V gene TRBV7-2; 8 nucleotides match TRBD1. After removal of 5 bases from V and 6 bases from J, the junction contained 10 bases not matched to a gene. In germline, CDR1 is SGHTA, CDR2 FQGNSA. The CDR3 runs to 15 residues.

This chain connects TRBV25-1 to TRBJ2-2, with TRBD1 matching 8 bases. V dropped 2 bases and J dropped 5; count of bases not matched to a gene: 7. Germline CDR1 reads MGHDK; CDR2 reads SYGVNS. CDR3 length: 16 residues. The CDR3 nucleotides read TGTGCCAGCAGTGAAAGCCACAGGGGGGAAACCGGGGAGCTGTTTTTT. It encodes CASSESHRGETGELFF.

The chain carries TRBV5-4 and TRBJ2-7; D remains unclear. Germline V gives CDR1 SGHNT, CDR2 YYREEE (reference sequence). The V end lost 3 bases, the J end lost 0 bases, and 13 bases lay between the germline ends. CDR3 size: 15 residues. The CDR3 DNA reads TGTGCCAGCAGCTCCCCCGACTCCATCTCCTACGAGCAGTACTTC. The encoded protein is CASSSPDSISYEQYF.

This chain uses TRBV5-8 with TRBJ2-1; TRBD1 matches 9 bases. Germline CDR1 reads SGHTS; CDR2 reads YDEGEE. The CDR3 sequence is 16 residues long. The J segment lost 3 bases and the V segment lost 0 bases, leaving 4 bases of the junction unmatched. The CDR3 region has the DNA TGTGCCAGCAGCTTGGCCACAGGGGGCTTCTACAATGAGCAGTTCTTC. Protein product: CASSLATGGFYNEQFF.

The gene calls are TRBV25-1 and TRBJ2-7, with 9 bases lining up with TRBD2. Germline V gives CDR1 MGHDK, CDR2 SYGVNS. Trimming removed 3 bases from V and 5 bases from J; junction bases left unmatched: 5. The CDR3 length is 14 residues. The CDR3: CASSDSGRVNEQYF. The CDR3 DNA sequence: TGTGCCAGCAGTGATAGCGGGAGAGTCAACGAGCAGTACTTC.

The gene calls are TRBV30 and TRBJ1-1; D gene ambiguous. The CDR3 totals 13 residues. CDR1 is GTSNPN, CDR2 SVGIG, per germline (reference sequence). V lost 4 bases and J lost 1, with 10 bases in between. The CDR3 nucleotides are TGTGCCTGGATTCAATCACAGAACACTGAAGCTTTCTTT. Encoded protein: CAWIQSQNTEAFF.

The chain recombines TRBV7-9 with TRBJ1-1; the D is unclear. CDR3 size: 14 residues. V was trimmed by 1 base and J by 4 bases, leaving 10 bases between them. Germline CDR1 and CDR2: SEHNR and FQNEAQ (reference sequence). The CDR3 DNA is TGTGCCAGCAGCTTAGTCGCATCGGGCACTGAAGCTTTCTTT. As protein: CASSLVASGTEAFF.